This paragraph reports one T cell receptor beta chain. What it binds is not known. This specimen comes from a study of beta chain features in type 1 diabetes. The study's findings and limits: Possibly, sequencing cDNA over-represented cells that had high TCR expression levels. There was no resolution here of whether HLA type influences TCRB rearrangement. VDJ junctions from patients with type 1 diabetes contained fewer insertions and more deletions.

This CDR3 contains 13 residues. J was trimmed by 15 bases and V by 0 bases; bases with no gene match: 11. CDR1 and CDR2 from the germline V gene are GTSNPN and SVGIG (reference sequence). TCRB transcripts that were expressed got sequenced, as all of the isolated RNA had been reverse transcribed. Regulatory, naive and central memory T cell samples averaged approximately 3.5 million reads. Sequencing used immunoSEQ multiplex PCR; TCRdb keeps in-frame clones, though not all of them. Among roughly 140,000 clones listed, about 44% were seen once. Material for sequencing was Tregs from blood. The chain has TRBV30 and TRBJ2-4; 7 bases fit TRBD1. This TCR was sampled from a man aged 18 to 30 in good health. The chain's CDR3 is CAWSVLGGRVRYF. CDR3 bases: TGTGCCTGGAGTGTACTAGGGGGCCGTGTTCGGTACTTC.